This record looks at one TCR beta chain sequence and its context. This CDR3 contains 16 residues. Trimming removed 5 bases from V and 2 bases from J; junction bases left unmatched: 8. Germline V gene lookup returns CDR1 SGHTA and CDR2 FQGTGA. This record comes from a study of OX40 agonist ivuxolimab in advanced cancers. Study overall: Patients with prior anti-PD-1, anti-PD-L1 or anti-CTLA-4 therapy were eligible; 40% had some.

TCRdb's table, derived via immunoSEQ multiplex PCR, lists solely in-frame clones and lacks some. The sample yields some 64,000 clones, roughly nine tenths seen once. This clonotype was obtained from an adult with an advanced solid tumor such as melanoma, head and neck, liver or kidney cancer. The sequences come from CD4+ or CD8+ T cells sorted from blood, collected in a trial of the OX40 agonist ivuxolimab. The chain is built from TRBV7-3 and TRBJ2-5; 10 nucleotides agree with TRBD2. CDR3 region: CASSPQGSGGQETQYF. The CDR3 DNA sequence: TGTGCCAGCAGCCCCCAGGGTAGCGGGGGGCAAGAGACCCAGTACTTC.